The sequence of this T cell receptor (beta chain) was determined in a study of T cell responses to AZD1222 COVID-19 vaccine. Points from the study as a whole: A mostly white British donor set with more females was recruited, and clonal diversity was possibly underestimated. Nearly half of spike-specific TCRs reportedly go after variant regions that carry no mutations. Of the AZD1222 recipients, only five to seven were seropositive at baseline. Vaccination with two AZD1222 doses was followed by a rise in Spike-specific TCR breadth and depth.

Details on this clone: The antigen is unknown.

Trimming left V 3 bases short and J 4 bases short, with 7 bases between. The CDR3 is made up of 12 amino acids. Germline V lookup: CDR1 ENHRY, CDR2 SYGVKD. Assay: immunoSEQ multiplex PCR; the TCRdb copy retains only in-frame clones and omits some. Of tens of thousands of clones listed, about nine tenths are singletons. The specimen comprised peripheral blood, sampled 28 days after the second dose of the MenACWY control vaccine. The TCR comes from an adult who received the MenACWY meningococcal vaccine as a control. The chain combines TRBV10-3 with TRBJ2-7, with D perhaps matching TRBD2 (5 bases). Here the CDR3 reads CAISDGGYEQYF. The CDR3 nucleotides are TGTGCCATCAGTGACGGAGGATACGAGCAGTACTTC.